Below are 9 T cell receptor beta chains sequenced from a single sample in a study of OX40 agonist ivuxolimab in advanced cancers. Measured with immunoSEQ multiplex PCR; TCRdb has only the in-frame clones, and not every one. The repertoire holds 50,000 to 65,000 clones, with approximately 90% as singletons. The material sequenced was CD4+ or CD8+ T cells sorted from blood, taken in a trial of the OX40 agonist ivuxolimab. The receptors here all came from an adult with an advanced solid tumor such as melanoma, head and neck, liver or kidney cancer.

This chain uses TRBV6-6 with TRBJ2-5; 13 bases agree with TRBD2. Germline lookup yields CDR1 MNHNY and CDR2 SVGAGI (reference sequence). With 5 bases clipped from V and 5 bases from J, the junction kept 8 bases outside the gene matches. There are 16 residues in the CDR3. The CDR3 protein is CASSPPGTSGTETQYF. DNA of the CDR3: TGTGCCAGCAGTCCCCCCGGGACTAGCGGGACGGAGACCCAGTACTTC.

This chain uses TRBV7-9 with TRBJ2-2, with D unresolved. Germline V lookup: CDR1 SEHNR, CDR2 FQNEAQ (reference sequence). Trimming shortened V by 1 base and J by 4 bases, and 7 bases separated the two germline ends. This CDR3 region has 14 residues. CDR3 in DNA: TGTGCCAGCAGCTTAGTCGCAGTCACCGGGGAGCTGTTTTTT. This encodes CASSLVAVTGELFF.

The rearrangement links TRBV30 to TRBJ2-3; 7 bases match TRBD2. Germline loops: CDR1 GTSNPN, CDR2 SVGIG (reference sequence). V dropped 4 bases and J dropped 2; count of bases not matched to a gene: 9. The CDR3 spans 15 residues. The CDR3 here is CAWKRSGQFTDTQYF. CDR3 nucleotides: TGTGCCTGGAAACGTAGCGGGCAATTCACAGATACGCAGTATTTT.

V usage is TRBV19 and J usage is TRBJ1-2; the D gene is possibly TRBD1 (5 bases). Looked up from germline, CDR1 is LNHDA and CDR2 is SQIVND (reference sequence). The CDR3 spans 13 residues. V shed 5 bases and J shed 5 bases, with 12 bases lying between them. CDR3 sequence reads: CASSPGGLYGYTF. CDR3 in DNA: TGTGCCAGTAGTCCCGGGGGTTTGTATGGCTACACCTTC.

This sequence joins TRBV18 and TRBJ2-2; D not certain. The length of the CDR3 is 14 residues. CDR1 and CDR2 from the germline V gene are KGHSH and LQKENI. The ends were cut back, 3 bases at V and 3 bases at J, with 8 bases in the middle. CDR3 amino acids: CASSPQRDTGELFF. DNA of the CDR3: TGTGCCAGCTCACCGCAAAGGGACACCGGGGAGCTGTTTTTT.

The J gene is TRBJ2-1, the V gene TRBV18; TRBD2 matches at 11 bases. CDR1 and CDR2 (germline): KGHSH, LQKENI. The CDR3 has 18 amino acids. Trimming removed 3 bases from V and 6 bases from J; junction bases left unmatched: 13. CDR3 nucleotides: TGTGCCAGCTCACCCAAGAACTTACTAGCGGGAGTTAGCAATGAGCAGTTCTTC. This encodes CASSPKNLLAGVSNEQFF.

On this clone: Other DNA sequences within the sample encode an identical CDR3. The chain recombines TRBV7-2 with TRBJ1-2, with D perhaps TRBD1 (5 bases). Germline V gene lookup returns CDR1 SGHTA and CDR2 FQGNSA. The CDR3 consists of 16 residues. Trimming took off 5 bases at V and 2 bases at J, with 18 bases between the two ends. CDR3 region: CASSLGMGVYNYGYTF. The CDR3 coding sequence is TGTGCCAGCAGCCTAGGAATGGGGGTCTACAACTATGGCTACACCTTC.

The genes are TRBV5-1 and TRBJ2-7, with 15 bases aligning to TRBD2. V dropped 5 bases and J dropped 5; count of bases not matched to a gene: 5. This CDR3 comprises 15 residues. Germline lookup yields CDR1 SGHRS and CDR2 YFSETQ. CDR3 region: CASSYGLAGGNEQYF. CDR3 DNA sequence: TGCGCCAGCAGTTACGGACTAGCGGGAGGGAACGAGCAGTACTTC. Using reference TRBV5-1 and TRBJ2-7 for the parts outside the CDR3, the full variable domain is KAGVTQTPRYLIKTRGQQVTLSCSPISGHRSVSWYQQTPGQGLQFLFEYFSETQRNKGNFPGRFSGRQFSNSRSEMNVSTLELGDSALYLCASSYGLAGGNEQYFGPGTRLTVT.

V gene TRBV19 combines with J gene TRBJ2-7, with 7 positions matching TRBD1. V gave up 8 bases and J gave up 0 bases; unmatched junction bases: 7. CDR1 is LNHDA and CDR2 is SQIVND in the germline V gene (reference sequence). This CDR3 region has 14 residues. In nucleotides, the CDR3 is TGTGCCAGTGGACAGGACCCAGCCTCCTACGAGCAGTACTTC. This encodes CASGQDPASYEQYF.